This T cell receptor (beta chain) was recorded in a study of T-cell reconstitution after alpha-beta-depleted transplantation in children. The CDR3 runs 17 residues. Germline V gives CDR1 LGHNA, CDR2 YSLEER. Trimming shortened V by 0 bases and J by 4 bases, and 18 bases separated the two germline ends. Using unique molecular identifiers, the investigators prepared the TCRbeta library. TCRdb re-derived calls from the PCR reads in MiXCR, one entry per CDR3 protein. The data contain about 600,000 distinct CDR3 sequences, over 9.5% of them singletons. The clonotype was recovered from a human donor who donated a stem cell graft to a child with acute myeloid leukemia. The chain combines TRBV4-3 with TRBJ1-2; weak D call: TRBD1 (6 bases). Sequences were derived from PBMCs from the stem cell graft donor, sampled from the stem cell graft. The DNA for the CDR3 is TGCGCCAGCAGCCAAGAAGGGCCGCTTCTCAGGGGCTATGGCTACACCTTC. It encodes CASSQEGPLLRGYGYTF.